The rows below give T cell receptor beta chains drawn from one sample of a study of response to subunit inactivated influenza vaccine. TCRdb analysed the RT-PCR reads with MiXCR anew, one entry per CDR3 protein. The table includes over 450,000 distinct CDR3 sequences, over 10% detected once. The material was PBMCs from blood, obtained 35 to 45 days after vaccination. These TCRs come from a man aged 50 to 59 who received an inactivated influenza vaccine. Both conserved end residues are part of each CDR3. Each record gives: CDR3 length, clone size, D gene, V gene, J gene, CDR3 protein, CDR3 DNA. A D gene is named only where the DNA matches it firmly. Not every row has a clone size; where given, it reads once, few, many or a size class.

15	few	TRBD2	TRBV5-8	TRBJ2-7	CASSYLTSASYEQYF	TGTGCCAGCAGCTACCTGACTAGCGCCTCCTACGAGCAGTACTTC
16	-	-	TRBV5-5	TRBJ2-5	CASSLAPAGVKETQYF	TGTGCCAGCAGCTTGGCCCCTGCAGGGGTCAAAGAGACCCAGTACTTC
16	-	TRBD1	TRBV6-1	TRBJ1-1	CASSPRGQGMYTEAFF	TGTGCCAGCAGCCCCAGGGGGCAGGGAATGTACACTGAAGCTTTCTTT
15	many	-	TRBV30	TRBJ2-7	CAWSAGISLWDEQYF	TGTGCCTGGAGTGCCGGGATCTCACTTTGGGACGAGCAGTACTTC
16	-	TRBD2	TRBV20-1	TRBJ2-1	CCAVPSSGGIYNEQFF	TGCTGTGCTGTGCCCTCTAGCGGGGGAATCTACAATGAGCAGTTCTTC
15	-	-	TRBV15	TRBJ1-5	CATSRDRAGYAPQHF	TGTGCCACCAGCAGAGATCGAGCAGGCTATGCGCCCCAGCATTTT
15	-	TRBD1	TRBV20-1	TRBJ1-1	CSARDRNRGNTEAFF	TGCAGTGCTAGAGATCGCAACAGGGGAAACACTGAAGCTTTCTTT
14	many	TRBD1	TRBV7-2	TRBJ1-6	CASTQIRGLSPLHF	TGTGCCAGCACCCAGATCAGGGGGCTTTCACCCCTCCACTTT
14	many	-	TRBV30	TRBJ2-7	CAWSSRDGTYEQYF	TGTGCCTGGAGTAGCCGGGACGGTACCTACGAGCAGTACTTC
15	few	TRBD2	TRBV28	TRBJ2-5	CASSLSGGGQETQYF	TGTGCCAGCAGTTTGTCGGGGGGGGGACAAGAGACCCAGTACTTC
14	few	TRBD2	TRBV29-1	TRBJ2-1	CSVAGLAGQNEQFF	TGCAGCGTTGCGGGACTAGCGGGACAGAATGAGCAGTTCTTC
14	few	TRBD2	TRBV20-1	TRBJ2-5	CSAANRGDQETQYF	TGCAGTGCCGCCAACCGGGGGGATCAAGAGACCCAGTACTTC
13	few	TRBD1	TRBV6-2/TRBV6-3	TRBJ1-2	CASSFSGTVYYTF	TGTGCCAGCAGTTTCTCCGGGACAGTATACTACACCTTC
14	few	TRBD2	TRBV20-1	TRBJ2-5	CSARRTSEQETQYF	TGCAGTGCTAGACGGACTAGCGAGCAAGAGACCCAGTACTTC